The 21 T cell receptor beta chains in this list originate from one sample, sequenced in a study of cytomegalovirus exposure and HLA in healthy donors. The PCR used 60 Vbeta and 13 Jbeta primers. Some clones are missing from TCRdb's copy, which holds only in-frame ones; the method was immunoSEQ multiplex PCR. Of more than 95,000 clones in the sample, roughly four fifths are singletons; the top ten hold 1.8%. The sequenced sample was PBMCs. All receptors come from a man aged 18-30 years in good health and CMV-seronegative.

The chain links TRBV6-5 to TRBJ2-5; the D is unclear. This CDR3 is 14 amino acids long. V was cut by 4 bases and J by 0 bases, with 9 bases left in between. Germline V gives CDR1 MNHEY, CDR2 SVGAGI. CDR3 sequence reads: CASSFVAYQETQYF. DNA of the CDR3: TGTGCCAGCAGTTTCGTCGCGTACCAAGAGACCCAGTACTTC.

This clone was seen more than once but under ten times. V is TRBV11-3 and J is TRBJ2-3, with a possible D match to TRBD2 (6 bases). Germline V gene lookup returns CDR1 SGHNT and CDR2 YENEEA. The CDR3 contains 15 residues. Trimming shortened V by 1 base and J by 1 base, and 9 bases separated the two germline ends. CDR3 loop: CASSLAGGGTDTQYF. CDR3 DNA: TGTGCCAGCAGCTTAGCCGGCGGGGGCACAGATACGCAGTATTTT.

The chain employs TRBV7-3 and TRBJ2-5; 7 bases map to TRBD2. Germline-derived CDR1 and CDR2 are SGHTA and FQGTGA. CDR3 length: 15 amino acids. V gave up 3 bases and J gave up 1 base; unmatched junction bases: 5. The CDR3 region is CASSLGTSVQETQYF. In nucleotides, the CDR3 is TGTGCCAGCAGCTTGGGCACTAGCGTCCAAGAGACCCAGTACTTC.

The rearrangement uses TRBV7-9 and TRBJ2-7, with 9 bases that match TRBD1. The junction had 5 bases not matched to a gene; V was cut back by 5 bases and J by 9 bases. There are 12 residues in the CDR3. Germline lookup yields CDR1 SEHNR and CDR2 FQNEAQ (reference sequence). DNA for the CDR3: TGTGCCAGCAGCCCCGGACAGGGGTGGCAGTACTTC. This gives the protein CASSPGQGWQYF. Full variable domain (rest looked up from reference TRBV7-9 and TRBJ2-7): DTGVSQNPRHKITKRGQNVTFRCDPISEHNRLYWYRQTLGQGPEFLTYFQNEAQLEKSRLLSDRFSAERPKGSFSTLEIQRTEQGDSAMYLCASSPGQGWQYFGPGTRLTVT.

This chain links TRBV9 with TRBJ1-1, with 9 bases identical to TRBD1. V shed 0 bases, J shed 5 bases, and the junction held 5 bases outside the gene matches. CDR3 length equals 15 residues. Germline V gene data show CDR1 as SGDLS and CDR2 as YYNGEE. Here the CDR3 reads CASSVETGGKTEAFF. The CDR3 DNA follows: TGTGCCAGCAGCGTAGAGACAGGGGGAAAGACTGAAGCTTTCTTT.

The chain combines TRBV7-2 with TRBJ1-5; the D is unclear. Germline V lookup: CDR1 SGHTA, CDR2 FQGNSA. This CDR3 is built from 16 residues. V shed 1 base and J shed 0 bases, with 10 bases lying between them. The CDR3 region has the DNA TGTGCCAGCAGCTTAGTCGGAGGTTTTAGCAATCAGCCCCAGCATTTT. Translating gives CASSLVGGFSNQPQHF.

The chain joins TRBV6-1 to TRBJ2-2; TRBD2 matches 8 bases. The junction had 6 bases not matched to a gene; V was cut back by 2 bases and J by 7 bases. The CDR3 spans 15 residues. Germline V gives CDR1 MNHNS, CDR2 SASEGT. The CDR3 region has the DNA TGTGCCAGCAGTGAACTAGCGGGTCTTGGCGGGGAGCTGTTTTTT. It encodes CASSELAGLGGELFF.

The chain joins TRBV10-3 to TRBJ2-4; D is possibly TRBD2 (5 bases). Trimming removed 6 bases from V and 8 bases from J, with 11 bases in between. The germline CDR1 and CDR2 sequences are ENHRY and SYGVKD. The CDR3 runs 12 residues. CDR3 sequence (DNA): TGTGCCATCAGCCCCGGGGTGGACATTCAGTACTTC. Translating gives CAISPGVDIQYF.

This clone was seen a single time. V gene TRBV5-6 combines with J gene TRBJ1-1, with a weak D call TRBD1 (5 bases). Germline V lookup: CDR1 SGHDT, CDR2 YYEEEE. The CDR3 is made up of 13 amino acids. Deletions cut 2 bases from V and 2 bases from J, with 7 bases between. CDR3: CASSFDSNTEAFF. The CDR3 DNA follows: TGTGCCAGCAGCTTTGACAGCAACACTGAAGCTTTCTTT.

V usage is TRBV7-2 and J usage is TRBJ1-2, with 7 bases that match TRBD1. The junction had 6 bases not matched to a gene; V was cut back by 4 bases and J by 4 bases. Per germline, CDR1 SGHTA and CDR2 FQGNSA. CDR3 size: 14 residues. DNA for the CDR3: TGTGCCAGCAGCTCACAGGGGCATTCCTATGGCTACACCTTC. Translation gives CASSSQGHSYGYTF.

The chain has TRBV4-2 and TRBJ2-5, with D tentatively TRBD1 (7 bases). Per the germline V gene, CDR1 is LGHNA and CDR2 is YNFKEQ. V lost 4 bases and J lost 5, with 11 bases in between. The CDR3 loop spans 13 amino acids. The CDR3 reads CASSPQGGETQYF. The CDR3 region has the DNA TGTGCCAGCAGCCCGCAGGGGGGCGAGACCCAGTACTTC.

CDR3: CASSETGYGYTF. The CDR3 nucleotides are TGTGCCAGCAGCGAAACAGGGTATGGCTACACCTTC. V gene TRBV9 combines with J gene TRBJ1-2; perhaps TRBD1 as D (6 bases). Trimming stripped 3 bases from V and 5 bases from J, with 8 bases between. The germline CDR1 and CDR2 sequences are SGDLS and YYNGEE. The CDR3 covers 12 residues.

V is TRBV18 and J is TRBJ1-5, with 7 bases that match TRBD1. Per germline, CDR1 KGHSH and CDR2 LQKENI. The CDR3 has 15 residues. Trimming at V came to 2 bases and at J to 7 bases, leaving 8 bases not matched to a gene. The CDR3 coding sequence is TGTGCCAGCTCACCAGAAGGGGGCGCGCGGCAGCCCCAGCATTTT. Its translation is CASSPEGGARQPQHF.

This clone was picked up one time. The V gene is TRBV4-3, the J gene TRBJ1-2, with TRBD1 as a possible D gene (5 bases). Trimming removed 1 base from V and 2 bases from J, with 8 bases in between. The CDR3 is made up of 14 amino acids. Germline V CDR1 and CDR2: LGHNA, YSLEER. This CDR3 reads CASSQAGWNYGYTF. The CDR3 DNA reads TGCGCCAGCAGCCAAGCAGGGTGGAACTATGGCTACACCTTC.

V usage is TRBV7-2 and J usage is TRBJ1-6; perhaps TRBD1 as D (5 bases). The CDR3 is 14 residues long. Trimming took 5 bases from V and 7 from J, leaving 12 bases between them. Germline-derived CDR1 and CDR2 are SGHTA and FQGNSA. The CDR3 DNA sequence: TGTGCCAGCAGCCGGACATACCCAAATTCACCCCTCCACTTT. Protein product: CASSRTYPNSPLHF. Combining the CDR3 with reference TRBV7-2 and TRBJ1-6 gives the whole variable domain GAGVSQSPSNKVTEKGKDVELRCDPISGHTALYWYRQSLGQGLEFLIYFQGNSAPDKSGLPSDRFSAERTGGSVSTLTIQRTQQEDSAVYLCASSRTYPNSPLHFGNGTRLTVT.

This chain links TRBV19 with TRBJ2-3; 8 nucleotides match TRBD1. CDR1 is LNHDA, CDR2 SQIVND, per germline (reference sequence). Unmatched junction bases numbered 14, after V lost 0 bases and J lost 6 bases. This CDR3 is built from 18 residues. CDR3 bases: TGTGCCAGTAGTATAGATGGCCCAGACAGGGGAATATGGGATACGCAGTATTTT. This codes for CASSIDGPDRGIWDTQYF.

V gene TRBV9 combines with J gene TRBJ1-6; D is unresolved. The CDR3 has 15 residues. The V gene's germline CDR1 is SGDLS and CDR2 YYNGEE. Trimming shortened V by 3 bases and J by 0 bases, and 7 bases separated the two germline ends. CDR3 protein: CASSAGSSYNSPLHF. DNA of the CDR3: TGTGCCAGCAGCGCCGGGAGCTCCTATAATTCACCCCTCCACTTT.

The chain uses TRBV12-5 and TRBJ1-5; unclear D gene. CDR1 and CDR2 from the germline V gene are LGHNT and FRNRAP. V gave up 6 bases and J gave up 3 bases, with 12 bases separating them. The CDR3 sequence is 14 residues long. The CDR3 loop is CASGVTSSNQPQHF. CDR3 nucleotide sequence: TGTGCTAGTGGGGTGACAAGTTCCAATCAGCCCCAGCATTTT.

This clone was observed a few times. The rearrangement links TRBV5-6 to TRBJ1-1; 7 positions agree with TRBD1. The CDR3 has 14 residues. Germline V gene data show CDR1 as SGHDT and CDR2 as YYEEEE. The V gene end was trimmed by 1 base and the J gene end by 5 bases; junction bases not matched to a gene: 5. CDR3 protein: CASSLIGGSTEAFF. DNA for the CDR3: TGTGCCAGCAGCTTGATAGGGGGCAGTACTGAAGCTTTCTTT.

J is TRBJ1-2 and V is TRBV7-6; D not resolved. Germline V gene lookup returns CDR1 SGHVS and CDR2 FNYEAQ. V lost 2 bases and J 8 bases, leaving 15 bases between the germline ends. The CDR3 runs 14 residues. CDR3 region: CASSLNPQPGGYTF. The CDR3, as DNA: TGTGCCAGCAGCTTAAATCCCCAACCAGGCGGCTACACCTTC. Variable domain in full (rest from reference TRBV7-6 and TRBJ1-2): GAGVSQSPRYKVTKRGQDVALRCDPISGHVSLYWYRQALGQGPEFLTYFNYEAQQDKSGLPNDRFSAERPEGSISTLTIQRTEQRDSAMYRCASSLNPQPGGYTFGSGTRLTVV.

V is TRBV5-1 and J is TRBJ2-2, with 8 bases aligning to TRBD1. With 1 base clipped from V and 4 bases from J, the junction kept 6 bases outside the gene matches. CDR1 is SGHRS, CDR2 YFSETQ, per germline. The CDR3 runs to 16 residues. The CDR3 region is CASSLLTGVRTGELFF. CDR3 coding DNA: TGCGCCAGCAGCTTGCTGACAGGGGTACGCACCGGGGAGCTGTTTTTT. The full variable domain, with the rest looked up from reference TRBV5-1 and TRBJ2-2, is KAGVTQTPRYLIKTRGQQVTLSCSPISGHRSVSWYQQTPGQGLQFLFEYFSETQRNKGNFPGRFSGRQFSNSRSEMNVSTLELGDSALYLCASSLLTGVRTGELFFGEGSRLTVL.